The TCR beta chain under discussion was sequenced for a study of vaccination and CD4 T cells after COVID-19. In the case of this clonotype: What it binds is unknown.

Germline trimming cut 6 bases from V and 4 bases from J; bases unmatched to any gene: 7. Germline V gene data show CDR1 as DFQATT and CDR2 as SNEGSKA (reference sequence). CDR3 size: 13 residues. The Oncomine TCR Beta short-read assay was applied to DNA of cultured CD4+ T cells. The genomic DNA was obtained from cultured CD4+ T cells by extraction with the QIAamp micro DNA kit. TCRdb re-called the PCR reads through MiXCR, storing one row per CDR3 protein. The sample lists over 9,000 distinct CDR3 sequences, roughly 28% occurring once. Treatment defined: approximately 9-day PBMC culture with coronavirus spike peptide pools or control peptides (ViraFEST assay). The unexposed donor's CD4+ T cells were collected before the COVID-19 pandemic (2011-2018).

This clonotype was sampled from a human donor in good health. Sequenced material: CD4+ T cells from blood, cultured in vitro. This chain joins TRBV20-1 and TRBJ2-5; TRBD2 matches at 8 bases. For the CDR3, the DNA is TGCAGTGCCTCAACCCTAGCGGGAGAGACCCAGTACTTC. Its translation: CSASTLAGETQYF.